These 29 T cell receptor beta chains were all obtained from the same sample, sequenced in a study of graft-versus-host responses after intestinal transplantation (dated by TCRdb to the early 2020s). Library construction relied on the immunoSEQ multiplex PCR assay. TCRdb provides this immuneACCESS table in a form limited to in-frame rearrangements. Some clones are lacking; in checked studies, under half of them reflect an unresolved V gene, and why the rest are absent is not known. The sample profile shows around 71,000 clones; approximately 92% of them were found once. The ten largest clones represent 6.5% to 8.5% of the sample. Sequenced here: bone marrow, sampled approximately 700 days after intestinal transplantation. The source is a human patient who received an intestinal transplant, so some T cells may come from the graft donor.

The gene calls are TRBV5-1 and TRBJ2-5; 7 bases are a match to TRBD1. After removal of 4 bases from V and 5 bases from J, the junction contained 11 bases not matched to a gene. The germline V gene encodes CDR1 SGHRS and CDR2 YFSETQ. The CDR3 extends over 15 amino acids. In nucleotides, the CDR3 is TGCGCCAGCAGCACCGGGACAGCGCGACGGGAGACCCAGTACTTC. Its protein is CASSTGTARRETQYF.

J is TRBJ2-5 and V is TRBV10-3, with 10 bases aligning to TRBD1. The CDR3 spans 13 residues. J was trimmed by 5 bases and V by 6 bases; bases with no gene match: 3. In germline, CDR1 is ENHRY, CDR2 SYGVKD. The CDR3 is CAIRGGQGETQYF. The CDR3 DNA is TGTGCCATCAGGGGGGGACAGGGGGAGACCCAGTACTTC.

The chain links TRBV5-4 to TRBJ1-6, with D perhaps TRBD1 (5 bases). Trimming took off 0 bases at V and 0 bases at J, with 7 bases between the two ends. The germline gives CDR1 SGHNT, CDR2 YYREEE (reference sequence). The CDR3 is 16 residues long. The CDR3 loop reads CASSLGGDSYNSPLHF. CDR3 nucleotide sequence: TGTGCCAGCAGCTTGGGAGGGGACTCCTATAATTCACCCCTCCACTTT.

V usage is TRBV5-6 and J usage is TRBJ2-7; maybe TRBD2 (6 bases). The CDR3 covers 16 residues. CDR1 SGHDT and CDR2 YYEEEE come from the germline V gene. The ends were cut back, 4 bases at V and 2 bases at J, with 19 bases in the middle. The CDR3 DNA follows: TGTGCCAGCAGCCCTGGGGTAGCGGAGCCGACCTACGAGCAGTACTTC. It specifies CASSPGVAEPTYEQYF.

This CDR3 is CASSSNTQPGQGLDEQYF. CDR3 coding DNA: TGTGCCAGCAGCTCCAATACACAGCCGGGACAGGGCTTGGACGAGCAGTACTTC. This chain joins TRBV11-3 and TRBJ2-7; 9 bases are a match to TRBD1. The CDR3 is made up of 18 amino acids. V lost 4 bases to trimming and J lost 5 bases; unmatched junction nucleotides: 18. Germline lookup yields CDR1 SGHNT and CDR2 YENEEA.

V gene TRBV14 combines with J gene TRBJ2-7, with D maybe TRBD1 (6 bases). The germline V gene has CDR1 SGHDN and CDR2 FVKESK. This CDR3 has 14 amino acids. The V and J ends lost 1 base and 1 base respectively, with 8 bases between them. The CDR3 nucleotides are TGTGCCAGCAGCCAAGCCAGGGGTTCCTACGAGCAGTACTTC. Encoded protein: CASSQARGSYEQYF.

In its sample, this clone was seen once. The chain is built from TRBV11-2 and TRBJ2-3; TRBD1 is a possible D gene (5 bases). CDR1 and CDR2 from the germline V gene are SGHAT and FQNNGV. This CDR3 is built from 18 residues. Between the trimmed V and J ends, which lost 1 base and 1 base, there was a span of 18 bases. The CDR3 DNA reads TGTGCCAGCAGCTTAGGGCAGGGTCCCCTAGGCGGCACAGATACGCAGTATTTT. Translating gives CASSLGQGPLGGTDTQYF.

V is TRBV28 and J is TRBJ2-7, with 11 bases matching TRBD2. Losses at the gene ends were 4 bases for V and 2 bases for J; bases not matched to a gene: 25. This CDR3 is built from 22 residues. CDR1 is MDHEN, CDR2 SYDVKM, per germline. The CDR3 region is CASSYEPGQGLAGGRVTYEQYF. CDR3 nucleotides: TGTGCCAGCAGTTATGAACCGGGACAGGGTTTAGCGGGAGGGAGGGTCACCTACGAGCAGTACTTC.

CDR3 sequence: CASSQERGNIYNEQFF. The CDR3 DNA follows: TGCGCCAGCAGCCAAGAAAGAGGGAATATCTACAATGAGCAGTTCTTC. This chain connects TRBV4-1 to TRBJ2-1; possibly TRBD2 for D (5 bases). This CDR3 spans 16 amino acids. The germline V gene has CDR1 MGHRA and CDR2 YSYEKL. V was pared by 0 bases and J by 3 bases, with 12 bases between.

CDR3 sequence (DNA): TGTGCCAGCAGCGAGACTAGCGGGAGAAGCACAGATACGCAGTATTTT. It codes for CASSETSGRSTDTQYF. This sequence joins TRBV7-9 and TRBJ2-3; 12 nucleotides match TRBD2. The CDR3 extends over 16 amino acids. The trim removed 5 bases at V and 0 bases at J, leaving 3 bases unmatched. The germline gives CDR1 SEHNR, CDR2 FQNEAQ (reference sequence).

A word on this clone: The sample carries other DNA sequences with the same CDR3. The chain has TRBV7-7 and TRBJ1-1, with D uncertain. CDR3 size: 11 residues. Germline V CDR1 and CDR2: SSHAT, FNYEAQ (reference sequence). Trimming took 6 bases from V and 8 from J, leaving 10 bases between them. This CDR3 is CASSRTLEAFF. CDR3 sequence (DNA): TGTGCCAGCAGTCGGACCTTGGAAGCTTTCTTT.

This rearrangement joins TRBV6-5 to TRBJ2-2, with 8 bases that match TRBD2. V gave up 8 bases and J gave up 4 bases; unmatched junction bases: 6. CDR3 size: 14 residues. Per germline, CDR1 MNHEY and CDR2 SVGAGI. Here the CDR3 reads CASGGTRVTGELFF. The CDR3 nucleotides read TGTGCCAGCGGGGGGACTAGGGTCACCGGGGAGCTGTTTTTT.

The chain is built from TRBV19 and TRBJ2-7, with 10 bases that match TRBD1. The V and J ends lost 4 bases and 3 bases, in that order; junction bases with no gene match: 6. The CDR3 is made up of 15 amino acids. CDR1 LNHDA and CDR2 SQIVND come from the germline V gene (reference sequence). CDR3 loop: CASSTSGTGDYEQYF. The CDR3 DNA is TGTGCCAGTAGTACGTCCGGGACAGGGGACTACGAGCAGTACTTC.

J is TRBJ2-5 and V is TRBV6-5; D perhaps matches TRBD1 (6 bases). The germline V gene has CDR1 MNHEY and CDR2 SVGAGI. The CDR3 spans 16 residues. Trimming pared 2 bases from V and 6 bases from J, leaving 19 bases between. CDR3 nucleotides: TGTGCCAGCAGTTACGGGATCGGACAGTCGGGGAAGACCCAGTACTTC. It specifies CASSYGIGQSGKTQYF.

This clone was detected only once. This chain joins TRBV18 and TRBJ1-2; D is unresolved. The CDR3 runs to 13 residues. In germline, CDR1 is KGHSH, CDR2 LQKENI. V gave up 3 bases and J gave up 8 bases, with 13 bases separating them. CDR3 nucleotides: TGTGCCAGCTCACCTCCCGGGGAGTGGGGCTACACCTTC. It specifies CASSPPGEWGYTF.

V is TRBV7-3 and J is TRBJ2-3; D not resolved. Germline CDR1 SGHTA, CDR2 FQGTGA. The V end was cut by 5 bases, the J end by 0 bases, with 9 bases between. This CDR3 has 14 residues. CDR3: CASSPGRSTDTQYF. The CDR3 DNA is TGTGCCAGCAGCCCCGGACGGAGCACAGATACGCAGTATTTT.

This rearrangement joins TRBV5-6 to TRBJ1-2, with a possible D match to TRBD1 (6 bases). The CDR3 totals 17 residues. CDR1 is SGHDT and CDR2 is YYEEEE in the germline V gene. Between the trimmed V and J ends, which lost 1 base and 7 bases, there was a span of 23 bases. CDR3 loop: CASSLYSLGGRGRGYTF. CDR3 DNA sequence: TGTGCCAGCAGCTTGTATTCATTAGGGGGGCGCGGTCGTGGCTACACCTTC.

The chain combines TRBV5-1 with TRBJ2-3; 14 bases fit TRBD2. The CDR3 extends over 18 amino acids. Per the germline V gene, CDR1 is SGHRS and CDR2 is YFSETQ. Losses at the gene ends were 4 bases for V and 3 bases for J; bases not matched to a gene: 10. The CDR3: CASSLEGLAGDGTDTQYF. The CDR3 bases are TGCGCCAGCAGCCTGGAGGGACTAGCGGGAGACGGGACAGATACGCAGTATTTT. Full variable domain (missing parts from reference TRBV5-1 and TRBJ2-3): KAGVTQTPRYLIKTRGQQVTLSCSPISGHRSVSWYQQTPGQGLQFLFEYFSETQRNKGNFPGRFSGRQFSNSRSEMNVSTLELGDSALYLCASSLEGLAGDGTDTQYFGPGTRLTVL.

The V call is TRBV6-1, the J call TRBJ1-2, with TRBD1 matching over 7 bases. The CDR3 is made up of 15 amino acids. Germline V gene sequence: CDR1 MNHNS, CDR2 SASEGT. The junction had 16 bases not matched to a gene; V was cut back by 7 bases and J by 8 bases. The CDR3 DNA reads TGTGCCAGCATGGAGGAGGAGGGGGCCTTCAGGGGCTACACCTTC. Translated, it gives CASMEEEGAFRGYTF.

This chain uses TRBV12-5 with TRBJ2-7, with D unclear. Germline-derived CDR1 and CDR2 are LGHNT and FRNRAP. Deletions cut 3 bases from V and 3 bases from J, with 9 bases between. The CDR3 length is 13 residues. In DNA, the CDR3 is TGTGCTAGTGGTTTACACCTCGTCTACGAGCAGTACTTC. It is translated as CASGLHLVYEQYF.

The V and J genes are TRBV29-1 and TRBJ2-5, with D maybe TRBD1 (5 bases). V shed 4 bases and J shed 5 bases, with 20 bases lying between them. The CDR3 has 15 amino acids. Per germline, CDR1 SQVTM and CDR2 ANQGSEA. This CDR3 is CSVVWAGPWIETQYF. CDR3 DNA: TGCAGCGTTGTATGGGCAGGGCCGTGGATCGAGACCCAGTACTTC.

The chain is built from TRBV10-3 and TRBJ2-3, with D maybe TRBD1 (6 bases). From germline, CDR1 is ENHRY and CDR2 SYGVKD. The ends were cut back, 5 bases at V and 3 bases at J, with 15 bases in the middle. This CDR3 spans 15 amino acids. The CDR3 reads CAISWGQGGTDTQYF. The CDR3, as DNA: TGTGCCATCAGTTGGGGGCAGGGTGGAACAGATACGCAGTATTTT.

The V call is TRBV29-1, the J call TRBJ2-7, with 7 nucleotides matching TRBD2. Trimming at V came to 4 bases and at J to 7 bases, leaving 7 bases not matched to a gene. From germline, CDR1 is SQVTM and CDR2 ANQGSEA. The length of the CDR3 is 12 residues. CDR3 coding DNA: TGCAGCGTTGTTGGACTAGACGGAGAGCAGTACTTC. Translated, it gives CSVVGLDGEQYF.

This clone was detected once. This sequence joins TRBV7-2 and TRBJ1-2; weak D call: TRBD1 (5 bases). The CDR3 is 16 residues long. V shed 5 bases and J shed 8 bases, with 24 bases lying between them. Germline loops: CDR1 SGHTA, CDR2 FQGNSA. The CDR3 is CASSQRAGQGQIGYTF. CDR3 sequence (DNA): TGTGCCAGCAGCCAACGTGCTGGACAAGGGCAAATAGGCTACACCTTC.

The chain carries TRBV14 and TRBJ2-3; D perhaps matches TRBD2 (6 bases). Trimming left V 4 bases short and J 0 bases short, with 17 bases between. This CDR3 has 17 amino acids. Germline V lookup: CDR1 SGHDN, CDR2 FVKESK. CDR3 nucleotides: TGTGCCAGCAGCCCTCCCGGGAGCTTGGCTAGCACAGATACGCAGTATTTT. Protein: CASSPPGSLASTDTQYF.

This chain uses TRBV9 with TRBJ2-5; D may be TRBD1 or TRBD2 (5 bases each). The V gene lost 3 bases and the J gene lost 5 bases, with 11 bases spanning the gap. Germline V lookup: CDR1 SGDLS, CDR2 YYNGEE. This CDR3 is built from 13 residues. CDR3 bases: TGTGCCAGCAGCGGCAGGGACGGGGAGACCCAGTACTTC. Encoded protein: CASSGRDGETQYF. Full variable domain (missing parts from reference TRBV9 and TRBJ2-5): DSGVTQTPKHLITATGQRVTLRCSPRSGDLSVYWYQQSLDQGLQFLIQYYNGEERAKGNILERFSAQQFPDLHSELNLSSLELGDSALYFCASSGRDGETQYFGPGTRLLVL.

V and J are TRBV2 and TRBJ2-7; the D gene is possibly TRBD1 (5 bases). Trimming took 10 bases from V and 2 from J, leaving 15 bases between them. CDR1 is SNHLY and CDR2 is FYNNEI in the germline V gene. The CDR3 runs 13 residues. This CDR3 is CAISVQATYEQYF. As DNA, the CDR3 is TGTGCCATCAGCGTACAGGCAACCTACGAGCAGTACTTC. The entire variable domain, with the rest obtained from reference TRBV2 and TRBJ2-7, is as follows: EPEVTQTPSHQVTQMGQEVILRCVPISNHLYFYWYRQILGQKVEFLVSFYNNEISEKSEIFDDQFSVERPDGSNFTLKIRSTKLEDSAMYFCAISVQATYEQYFGPGTRLTVT.

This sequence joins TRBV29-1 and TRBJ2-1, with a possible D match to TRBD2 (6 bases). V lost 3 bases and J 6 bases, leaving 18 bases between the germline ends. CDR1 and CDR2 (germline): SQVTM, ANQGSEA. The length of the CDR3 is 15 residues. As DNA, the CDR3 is TGCAGCGTTGATGAGGGCGAACACGGGGGCAATGAGCAGTTCTTC. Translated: CSVDEGEHGGNEQFF.

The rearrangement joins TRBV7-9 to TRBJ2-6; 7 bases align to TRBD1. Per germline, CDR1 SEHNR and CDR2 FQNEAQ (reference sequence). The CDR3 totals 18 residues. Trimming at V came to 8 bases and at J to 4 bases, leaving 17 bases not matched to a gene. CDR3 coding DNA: TGTGCCAGCCTCACCACCGGACAGGACGGGTTGGGGGCCAACGTCCTGACTTTC. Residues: CASLTTGQDGLGANVLTF.